Below are 24 T cell receptor beta chains sequenced from a single sample in a study of early T cells in non-severe SARS-CoV-2 infection. TCRdb itself ran the 5' RACE reads through MiXCR, one entry per CDR3 protein. The data show 88,000 or so distinct CDR3 sequences, 15% seen once. Sequencing used whole blood. These receptors all stem from an adult who was a healthcare worker with PCR-confirmed SARS-CoV-2 infection or an uninfected control (not recorded which).

This clonotype was picked up a small number of times. V usage is TRBV7-6 and J usage is TRBJ1-4, with D tentatively TRBD1 (6 bases). CDR1 is SGHVS, CDR2 FNYEAQ, per germline. This CDR3 spans 14 amino acids. V lost 5 bases and J lost 5, with 12 bases in between. The CDR3 protein is CASSPPGANEKLFF. Written as DNA, the CDR3 is TGTGCCAGCAGCCCCCCGGGGGCCAATGAAAAACTGTTTTTT.

In its sample, this clonotype was seen a few times. The chain links TRBV2 to TRBJ2-7, with D perhaps matching TRBD1 (6 bases). The V gene's germline CDR1 is SNHLY and CDR2 FYNNEI. The ends were cut back, 5 bases at V and 0 bases at J, with 11 bases in the middle. This CDR3 is 14 amino acids long. The CDR3 nucleotides read TGTGCCAGCAGTCGCCGGGACAACTCCTACGAGCAGTACTTC. Its translation is CASSRRDNSYEQYF.

In this sample, this clonotype turned up a few times. This sequence joins TRBV20-1 and TRBJ1-2; no definite D call. From germline, CDR1 is DFQATT and CDR2 SNEGSKA (reference sequence). The CDR3 covers 12 residues. V was cut by 5 bases and J by 6 bases, with 13 bases left in between. The CDR3: CSAPRVPNGYTF. Written as DNA, the CDR3 is TGCAGTGCTCCAAGGGTGCCTAATGGCTACACCTTC.

Many counts were recorded for this clonotype. The chain couples TRBV10-3 to TRBJ2-2; D is unresolved. The CDR3 consists of 12 residues. Trimming pared 0 bases from V and 8 bases from J, leaving 4 bases between. Germline lookup yields CDR1 ENHRY and CDR2 SYGVKD. The CDR3 nucleotides are TGTGCCATCAGTGAGTCCCAAGGGGAGCTGTTTTTT. Translating gives CAISESQGELFF.

This clonotype has more than one count but fewer than ten. This chain links TRBV12-3 or TRBV12-4 with TRBJ2-7; D ambiguous. The CDR3 spans 13 residues. V lost 4 bases and J lost 6, with 13 bases in between. DNA of the CDR3: TGTGCCAGCAGTTCGGTGGATAGGACCGAGCAGTACTTC. Protein: CASSSVDRTEQYF.

A few counts support this clonotype. The V call is TRBV11-2, the J call TRBJ2-3, with 8 bases aligning to TRBD2. The V segment lost 0 bases and the J segment 3 bases; nucleotides outside the gene matches: 2. There are 15 residues in the CDR3. The germline gives CDR1 SGHAT, CDR2 FQNNGV. The CDR3 here is CASSLEAGVTDTQYF. CDR3 DNA: TGTGCCAGCAGCTTAGAAGCGGGAGTAACAGATACGCAGTATTTT. Drawing the rest from reference TRBV11-2 and TRBJ2-3, the complete variable domain is EAGVAQSPRYKIIEKRQSVAFWCNPISGHATLYWYQQILGQGPKLLIQFQNNGVVDDSQLPKDRFSAERLKGVDSTLKIQPAKLEDSAVYLCASSLEAGVTDTQYFGPGTRLTVL.

This clonotype has more than one count but fewer than ten. This chain uses TRBV12-3 or TRBV12-4 with TRBJ2-5, with unresolved D. Trimming removed 6 bases from V and 6 bases from J, with 14 bases in between. CDR3 length equals 13 residues. The CDR3 bases are TGTGCCAGCAGAGAACCGGTGGAAAAGACCCAGTACTTC. Translating it yields CASREPVEKTQYF.

This clonotype has just a few counts. V usage is TRBV20-1 and J usage is TRBJ2-1, with D perhaps matching TRBD2 (5 bases). Germline V gene sequence: CDR1 DFQATT, CDR2 SNEGSKA (reference sequence). The germline V and J ends were trimmed by 1 base and 7 bases, with 14 bases remaining between them. CDR3 size: 14 residues. The CDR3 is CSARVASIVNEQFF. The CDR3 coding sequence is TGCAGTGCTAGAGTAGCGTCGATCGTAAATGAGCAGTTCTTC.

The V call is TRBV28, the J call TRBJ1-6; 8 positions agree with TRBD1. Germline V gene sequence: CDR1 MDHEN, CDR2 SYDVKM. This CDR3 has 15 amino acids. Germline trimming cut 2 bases from V and 14 bases from J; bases unmatched to any gene: 11. CDR3 amino acids: CASSLHRQGRGALHF. The CDR3 bases are TGTGCCAGCAGTTTACACCGACAGGGGAGGGGTGCCCTCCACTTT.

A few counts support this clonotype. The rearrangement links TRBV29-1 to TRBJ2-2; no clear D. Germline V gene data show CDR1 as SQVTM and CDR2 as ANQGSEA. Trimming stripped 3 bases from V and 0 bases from J, with 11 bases between. This CDR3 has 15 amino acids. CDR3 DNA sequence: TGCAGCGTTGACGGGTACCCTTCGAACACCGGGGAGCTGTTTTTT. This encodes CSVDGYPSNTGELFF.

The chain links TRBV28 to TRBJ1-2; D is unclear. Germline CDR1 and CDR2: MDHEN and SYDVKM. This CDR3 region has 13 residues. V was trimmed by 6 bases and J by 4 bases, leaving 12 bases between them. The CDR3 DNA follows: TGTGCCAGCAGCCCCTCTAAGTCCTATGGCTACACCTTC. It is translated as CASSPSKSYGYTF.

This clonotype turned up a few times. V gene TRBV7-2 combines with J gene TRBJ2-7, with TRBD1 identical over 10 bases. Germline V gene sequence: CDR1 SGHTA, CDR2 FQGNSA. V shed 4 bases, J shed 13 bases, and the junction held 7 bases outside the gene matches. This CDR3 is 12 amino acids long. The CDR3 spells CASSSTGTGAYF. The CDR3 DNA follows: TGTGCCAGCAGCTCAACCGGGACAGGGGCTTACTTC.

This clonotype has a handful of counts. The chain combines TRBV12-3 or TRBV12-4 with TRBJ2-7; D gene unclear. The V and J ends lost 6 bases and 6 bases respectively, with 15 bases between them. CDR3 length equals 13 residues. CDR3 nucleotide sequence: TGTGCCAGCAGCTATTTAGGTGATGTCGAGCAGTACTTC. Protein sequence: CASSYLGDVEQYF.

This sequence joins TRBV28 and TRBJ2-1; possible D gene TRBD2, 6 bases. CDR1 and CDR2 (germline): MDHEN, SYDVKM. This CDR3 is built from 16 residues. V lost 5 bases, J lost 3 bases, and 17 bases lay in between. CDR3 DNA: TGTGCCAGCAGTACTTTAGCGGCCCTGCTCTACAATGAGCAGTTCTTC. It encodes CASSTLAALLYNEQFF.

Points on this clonotype: Compared with germline, one end of the junction differs, possibly owing to a read error. In DNA form, the CDR3 reads TGTGTCAGTAACCCACAGCAGTCCTATGGCTACACCTTC. Translating it yields CVSNPQQSYGYTF. V is TRBV19 and J is TRBJ1-2; D uncertain. The germline CDR1 and CDR2 sequences are LNHDA and SQIVND (reference sequence). This CDR3 contains 13 residues.

The chain uses TRBV10-2 and TRBJ2-3, with D perhaps matching TRBD2 (7 bases). This CDR3 region has 15 residues. The germline V gene has CDR1 WSHSY and CDR2 SAAADI. Trimming stripped 6 bases from V and 3 bases from J, with 16 bases between. CDR3 nucleotide sequence: TGCGCCAGCAGGCCCTCCAGGGGAGGGACAGATACGCAGTATTTT. It codes for CASRPSRGGTDTQYF.

This chain links TRBV7-9 with TRBJ2-1; D tentatively reads TRBD1 or TRBD2 (6 bases each). The CDR3 is made up of 14 amino acids. Per the germline V gene, CDR1 is SEHNR and CDR2 is FQNEAQ (reference sequence). V gave up 2 bases and J gave up 8 bases, with 13 bases separating them. This chain's CDR3 is CASSLWGASDEQFF. Here the CDR3 DNA reads TGTGCCAGCAGCTTATGGGGGGCGAGCGATGAGCAGTTCTTC.

The chain employs TRBV27 and TRBJ2-7; weak D call: TRBD2 (5 bases). V lost 2 bases and J 4 bases, leaving 12 bases between the germline ends. CDR3 size: 14 residues. CDR1 MNHEY and CDR2 SMNVEV come from the germline V gene (reference sequence). CDR3 coding DNA: TGTGCCAGCAGTTTAGAACTAGGAGCTTACGAGCAGTACTTC. Translating gives CASSLELGAYEQYF.

This clonotype was seen at least ten times. This chain links TRBV6-2 or TRBV6-3 with TRBJ2-7; 10 nucleotides agree with TRBD2. Germline CDR1 is MNHEY and CDR2 is SVGEGT. The trim removed 6 bases at V and 3 bases at J, leaving 5 bases unmatched. This CDR3 contains 14 residues. The CDR3 is CASRGLAKIYEQYF. The CDR3 DNA sequence: TGTGCCAGCAGGGGACTAGCGAAAATCTACGAGCAGTACTTC.

Ten or more counts support this clonotype. The chain couples TRBV20-1 to TRBJ2-7; 7 bases align to TRBD1. This CDR3 has 12 residues. Germline V gene data show CDR1 as DFQATT and CDR2 as SNEGSKA (reference sequence). Trimming at V came to 5 bases and at J to 3 bases, leaving 4 bases not matched to a gene. CDR3 loop: CSAGTALYEQYF. The CDR3, as DNA: TGCAGTGCTGGGACAGCCCTCTACGAGCAGTACTTC.

The chain links TRBV6-5 to TRBJ2-5, with D unclear. V was shortened by 2 bases and J by 5 bases, with 9 bases between the two germline ends. This CDR3 has 13 residues. Looked up from germline, CDR1 is MNHEY and CDR2 is SVGAGI. The CDR3 region has the DNA TGTGCCAGCAGTTACCCCGGACGCGAGACCCAGTACTTC. It translates to CASSYPGRETQYF.

This clonotype has a handful of counts. In DNA, the CDR3 is TGTGCCAGCAGCTTGTACGGGGATGTGAGTGGCTACACCTTC. Translated, it gives CASSLYGDVSGYTF. The chain has TRBV5-5 and TRBJ1-2, with unresolved D. This CDR3 spans 14 amino acids. Germline V gene data show CDR1 as SGHKS and CDR2 as YYEKEE (reference sequence). Trimming stripped 1 base from V and 7 bases from J, with 14 bases between.

This clonotype has ten or more counts. This chain uses TRBV5-4 with TRBJ2-2, with D perhaps matching TRBD2 (5 bases). In germline, CDR1 is SGHNT, CDR2 YYREEE (reference sequence). This CDR3 is built from 15 residues. V lost 4 bases to trimming and J lost 2 bases, with 12 bases between them. The CDR3 sequence: CASSPDLENTGELFF. DNA for the CDR3: TGTGCCAGCAGCCCGGACTTGGAAAACACCGGGGAGCTGTTTTTT.

The chain joins TRBV6-1 to TRBJ2-3; D gene ambiguous. Germline assignment: CDR1 MNHNS and CDR2 SASEGT. The CDR3 runs to 12 residues. V gave up 6 bases and J gave up 5 bases, with 9 bases separating them. The chain's CDR3 is CASRIQGDTQYF. The CDR3, as DNA: TGTGCCAGCAGGATACAAGGAGATACGCAGTATTTT.